Listed here are 17 T cell receptor beta chains from one sample, sequenced in a study of cytomegalovirus exposure and HLA in healthy donors. The PCR made use of 60 Vbeta and 13 Jbeta primers. Clones were read by immunoSEQ multiplex PCR, and TCRdb kept only the in-frame ones, dropping some. Of some 120,000 clones detected, 9.5% appear once; the ten largest clones hold over 2.5%. Sample: PBMCs. The receptors here all came from a man under 40 in good health and CMV-seronegative.

The chain carries TRBV6-5 and TRBJ2-7, with D perhaps TRBD1 (5 bases). Germline CDR1 reads MNHEY; CDR2 reads SVGAGI. The CDR3 is made up of 12 amino acids. V was trimmed by 7 bases and J by 1 base, leaving 8 bases between them. The DNA of the CDR3 is TGTGCCAGCATTTCAGGGTCCTACGAGCAGTACTTC. This gives the protein CASISGSYEQYF.

The chain is built from TRBV2 and TRBJ2-7; tentative D call: TRBD1 (6 bases). The CDR3 has 14 amino acids. V was trimmed by 4 bases and J by 3 bases, leaving 13 bases between them. Looked up from germline, CDR1 is SNHLY and CDR2 is FYNNEI. The CDR3 is CASSGGTGFYEQYF. CDR3 DNA sequence: TGTGCCAGCAGTGGGGGCACAGGGTTCTACGAGCAGTACTTC.

The chain employs TRBV11-3 and TRBJ2-3; 8 bases line up with TRBD2. Germline-derived CDR1 and CDR2 are SGHNT and YENEEA. V trimming: 3 bases; J trimming: 1 base; junction bases outside the gene matches: 0. The CDR3 spans 14 residues. CDR3 DNA sequence: TGTGCCAGCAGCTTGCGGGGGGGCACAGATACGCAGTATTTT. Its translation: CASSLRGGTDTQYF.

This clone appeared a few times. This chain joins TRBV6-5 and TRBJ1-2, with D possibly being TRBD1 (6 bases). CDR3 size: 15 residues. With 4 bases removed from V and 7 bases from J, the gap between germline ends came to 19 bases. In germline, CDR1 is MNHEY, CDR2 SVGAGI. CDR3 DNA: TGTGCCAGCAGTTTCGACAGGACCACTGGGGGTGGCTACACCTTC. This codes for CASSFDRTTGGGYTF.

A few counts support this clone. This chain joins TRBV5-1 and TRBJ1-2; 10 bases agree with TRBD1. Unmatched junction bases numbered 16, after V lost 4 bases and J lost 4 bases. Per the germline V gene, CDR1 is SGHRS and CDR2 is YFSETQ. The CDR3 consists of 18 residues. The CDR3 DNA reads as TGCGCCAGCAGCCCGAGAAAGACAGGGGGCCAGTCTGGCTATGGCTACACCTTC. It translates to CASSPRKTGGQSGYGYTF.

V usage is TRBV6-5 and J usage is TRBJ1-1; D unresolved. CDR1 and CDR2 (germline): MNHEY, SVGAGI. CDR3 length: 11 residues. V lost 9 bases, J lost 0 bases, and 5 bases lay in between. The CDR3 DNA reads as TGTGCCAGTTACATGAACACTGAAGCTTTCTTT. The encoded protein is CASYMNTEAFF.

The chain couples TRBV27 to TRBJ1-2; a weak D match, TRBD1 (6 bases). CDR1 and CDR2 from the germline V gene are MNHEY and SMNVEV (reference sequence). Trimming stripped 6 bases from V and 0 bases from J, with 11 bases between. The CDR3 extends over 14 amino acids. For the CDR3, the DNA is TGTGCCAGCAGCCGACAGGAATCTAACTATGGCTACACCTTC. Residues: CASSRQESNYGYTF.

This clone was observed a handful of times. The genes are TRBV4-3 and TRBJ2-2; 8 positions match TRBD1. The CDR3 consists of 17 residues. The ends lost 4 bases at V and 1 base at J; junction bases unmatched: 8. The germline V gene has CDR1 LGHNA and CDR2 YSLEER. The CDR3, as DNA: TGCGCCAGCAGCCTTCAGACAGGGGCCGAGAACACCGGGGAGCTGTTTTTT. It specifies CASSLQTGAENTGELFF.

The V gene is TRBV11-2, the J gene TRBJ1-1, with D possibly being TRBD1 (5 bases). The CDR3 is 17 amino acids. The V gene lost 5 bases and the J gene lost 0 bases, with 19 bases spanning the gap. Per germline, CDR1 SGHAT and CDR2 FQNNGV. The CDR3 protein is CASSGGGTHIMNTEAFF. The CDR3 coding sequence is TGTGCCAGCAGCGGCGGCGGGACGCATATTATGAACACTGAAGCTTTCTTT. Full variable domain (rest looked up from reference TRBV11-2 and TRBJ1-1): EAGVAQSPRYKIIEKRQSVAFWCNPISGHATLYWYQQILGQGPKLLIQFQNNGVVDDSQLPKDRFSAERLKGVDSTLKIQPAKLEDSAVYLCASSGGGTHIMNTEAFFGQGTRLTVV.

The chain joins TRBV11-2 to TRBJ2-7; tentative D call: TRBD1 (6 bases). Germline V gene sequence: CDR1 SGHAT, CDR2 FQNNGV. The CDR3 length is 14 residues. The V gene lost 1 base and the J gene lost 6 bases, with 13 bases spanning the gap. This CDR3 reads CASSLGRGHGEQYF. DNA of the CDR3: TGTGCCAGCAGCTTAGGTCGGGGACATGGCGAGCAGTACTTC.

In this sample, this clone turned up a few times. The sample contains more than one DNA sequence encoding this CDR3. The chain is built from TRBV6-5 and TRBJ1-1; D not certain. Trimming pared 5 bases from V and 0 bases from J, leaving 7 bases between. Germline lookup yields CDR1 MNHEY and CDR2 SVGAGI. The CDR3 totals 13 residues. For the CDR3, the DNA is TGTGCCAGCAGTGACACATTGAACACTGAAGCTTTCTTT. Translation: CASSDTLNTEAFF.

V and J are TRBV7-2 and TRBJ1-2; 12 nucleotides match TRBD1. The CDR3 runs to 18 residues. After removal of 2 bases from V and 6 bases from J, the junction contained 13 bases not matched to a gene. Germline V gives CDR1 SGHTA, CDR2 FQGNSA. The CDR3 bases are TGTGCCAGCAGCTTAAGAGTTGGGACAGGGGGCTCTTTTGATGGCTACACCTTC. Translating it yields CASSLRVGTGGSFDGYTF.

The V gene is TRBV5-1, the J gene TRBJ2-3; tentatively, D is TRBD1 (5 bases). Per germline, CDR1 SGHRS and CDR2 YFSETQ. V dropped 2 bases and J dropped 4 bases, with 11 bases sitting between them. CDR3 size: 14 residues. Here the CDR3 reads CASSFQGVADTQYF. In DNA form, the CDR3 reads TGCGCCAGCAGCTTCCAAGGGGTGGCAGATACGCAGTATTTT.

This clone was counted a few times. The CDR3 region is CALTRGGDQETQYF. The DNA for the CDR3 is TGTGCCCTGACCCGGGGAGGAGACCAAGAGACCCAGTACTTC. The chain combines TRBV7-9 with TRBJ2-5; D might be TRBD2 (6 bases). Germline V gene data show CDR1 as SEHNR and CDR2 as FQNEAQ (reference sequence). CDR3 length equals 14 residues. V gave up 11 bases and J gave up 0 bases, with 16 bases separating them.

This clone has just a few counts. The genes are TRBV5-1 and TRBJ1-2; 8 bases map to TRBD1. Germline V gives CDR1 SGHRS, CDR2 YFSETQ. Trimming cost V 3 bases and J 4 bases; bases outside gene matches: 8. This CDR3 contains 15 residues. CDR3 sequence (DNA): TGCGCCAGCAGCTCCAGGACAGGGAACACCTATGGCTACACCTTC. This encodes CASSSRTGNTYGYTF.

The J gene is TRBJ1-5, the V gene TRBV28; TRBD1 might be the D (6 bases). Deletions cut 5 bases from V and 7 bases from J, with 18 bases between. CDR3 size: 15 residues. The germline gives CDR1 MDHEN, CDR2 SYDVKM. The DNA for the CDR3 is TGTGCCAGCAGTCTAGCCAGGGGCATGAGGCAGCCCCAGCATTTT. This encodes CASSLARGMRQPQHF.

The V call is TRBV30, the J call TRBJ1-1, with unresolved D. CDR1 is GTSNPN and CDR2 is SVGIG in the germline V gene (reference sequence). Trimming shortened V by 2 bases and J by 0 bases, and 7 bases separated the two germline ends. CDR3 size: 13 residues. In DNA form, the CDR3 reads TGTGCCTGGAGTCAACAGCTGAACACTGAAGCTTTCTTT. Protein sequence: CAWSQQLNTEAFF.